The T cell receptor beta chain described here comes from a study of cytomegalovirus exposure and HLA in healthy donors. Study results and caveats: In vitro, three CMV-associated chains proved specific for CMV antigens. With later analysis, a missense DCLRE1C variant became linked to TCR beta V- and J-gene trimming.

Germline CDR1 reads SEHNR; CDR2 reads FQNEAQ (reference sequence). V dropped 5 bases and J dropped 8; count of bases not matched to a gene: 14. The CDR3 is made up of 17 amino acids. The PCR contained 60 Vbeta and 13 Jbeta primers. The method was immunoSEQ multiplex PCR; TCRdb's version includes in-frame clones alone and lacks a portion of them. The sample includes a few hundred thousand clones, approximately 79% of them seen just once. Concerning this clone itself: What it binds is unknown.

The specimen was PBMCs. The receptor's source is a girl aged 2 to 10 in good health and CMV-seronegative. The chain has TRBV7-9 and TRBJ2-1; 11 bases map to TRBD2. The DNA of the CDR3 is TGTGCCAGCAGCGCTTTAAAGGGGACTAGCGGCAGGGATGAGCAGTTCTTC. Translating gives CASSALKGTSGRDEQFF.